These 3 T cell receptor beta chains came from one sample sequenced in a study of T cells in localized non-small cell lung cancer. Produced via immunoSEQ multiplex PCR; TCRdb's table is partial and in-frame only. The table lists tens of thousands of clones, roughly 90% of them singletons, with less than 2.5% in the top ten. The material sequenced was peripheral blood, taken before any cancer treatment. The receptors stem from a female donor at least 60 years old with stage I lung adenocarcinoma.

V is TRBV27 and J is TRBJ1-1; maybe TRBD1 (6 bases). The CDR3 is 14 amino acids. Germline V gene sequence: CDR1 MNHEY, CDR2 SMNVEV (reference sequence). Trimming removed 2 bases at V and 7 bases at J, with 14 bases between. The CDR3 nucleotides are TGTGCCAGCAGTTTAGATGGGGGCCGGTTTGAAGCTTTCTTT. Its translation: CASSLDGGRFEAFF.

The chain carries TRBV4-3 and TRBJ2-7, with 9 nucleotides matching TRBD1. Looked up from germline, CDR1 is LGHNA and CDR2 is YSLEER. The CDR3 is 15 amino acids. The ends lost 0 bases at V and 4 bases at J; junction bases unmatched: 4. The CDR3: CASSQDGTGQYEQYF. The CDR3 DNA reads TGCGCCAGCAGCCAAGACGGGACAGGGCAATACGAGCAGTACTTC.

This clone was seen only once. The V and J genes are TRBV6-1 and TRBJ1-5, with D unresolved. Per the germline V gene, CDR1 is MNHNS and CDR2 is SASEGT. The CDR3 is made up of 14 amino acids. Trimming shortened V by 8 bases and J by 0 bases, and 11 bases separated the two germline ends. The CDR3 DNA reads TGTGCCAGCCTGACGGCCTATAGCAATCAGCCCCAGCATTTT. Translating it yields CASLTAYSNQPQHF.